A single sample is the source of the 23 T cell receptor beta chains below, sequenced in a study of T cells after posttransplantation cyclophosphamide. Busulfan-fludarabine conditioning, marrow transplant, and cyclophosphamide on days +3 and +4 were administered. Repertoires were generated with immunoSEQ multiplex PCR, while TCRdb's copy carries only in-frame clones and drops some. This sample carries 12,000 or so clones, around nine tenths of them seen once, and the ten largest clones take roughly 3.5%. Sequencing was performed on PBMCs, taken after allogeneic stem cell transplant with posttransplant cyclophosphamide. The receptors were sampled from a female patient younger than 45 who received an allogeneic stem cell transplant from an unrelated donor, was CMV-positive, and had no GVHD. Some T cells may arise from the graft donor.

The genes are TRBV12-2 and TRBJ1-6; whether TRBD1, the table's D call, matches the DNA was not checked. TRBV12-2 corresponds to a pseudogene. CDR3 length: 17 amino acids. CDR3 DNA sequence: TGTGCAAGTCGAAACAGGGGCCAGAGCTCCTATAATTCACCCCTCCACTTT. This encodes CASRNRGQSSYNSPLHF.

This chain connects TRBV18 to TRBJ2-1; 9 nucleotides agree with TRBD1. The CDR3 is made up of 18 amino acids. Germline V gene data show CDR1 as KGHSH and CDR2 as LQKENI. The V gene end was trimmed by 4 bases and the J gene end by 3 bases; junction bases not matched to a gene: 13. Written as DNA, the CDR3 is TGTGCCAGCTCACGACCGGGACAGGGCTCGTTTTTCTACAATGAGCAGTTCTTC. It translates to CASSRPGQGSFFYNEQFF.

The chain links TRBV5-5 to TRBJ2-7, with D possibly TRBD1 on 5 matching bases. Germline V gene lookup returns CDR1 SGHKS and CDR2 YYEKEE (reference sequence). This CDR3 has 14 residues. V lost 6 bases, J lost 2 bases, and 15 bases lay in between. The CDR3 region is CASTVTELAYEQYF. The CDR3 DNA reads TGTGCCAGCACCGTGACAGAACTCGCCTACGAGCAGTACTTC.

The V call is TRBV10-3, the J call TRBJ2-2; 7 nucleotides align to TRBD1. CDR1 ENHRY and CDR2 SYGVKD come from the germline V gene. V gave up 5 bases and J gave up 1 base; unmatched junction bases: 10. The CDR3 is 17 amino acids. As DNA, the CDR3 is TGTGCCATCAGTTTAGGTATGGGACAGAGGAACACCGGGGAGCTGTTTTTT. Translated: CAISLGMGQRNTGELFF.

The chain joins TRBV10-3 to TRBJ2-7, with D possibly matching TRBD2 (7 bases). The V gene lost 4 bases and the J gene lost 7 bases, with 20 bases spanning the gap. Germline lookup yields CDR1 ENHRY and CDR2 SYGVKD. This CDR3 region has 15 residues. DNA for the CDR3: TGTGCCATCAGTGTGAGGGGGGGACCTCTTTGGGAGCAGTACTTC. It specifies CAISVRGGPLWEQYF.

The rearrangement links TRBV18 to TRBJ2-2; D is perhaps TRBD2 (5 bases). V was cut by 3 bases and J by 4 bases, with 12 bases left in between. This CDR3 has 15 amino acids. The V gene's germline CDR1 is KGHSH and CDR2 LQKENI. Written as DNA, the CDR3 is TGTGCCAGCTCACCGAGGGCAGTGCCCACCGGGGAGCTGTTTTTT. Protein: CASSPRAVPTGELFF.

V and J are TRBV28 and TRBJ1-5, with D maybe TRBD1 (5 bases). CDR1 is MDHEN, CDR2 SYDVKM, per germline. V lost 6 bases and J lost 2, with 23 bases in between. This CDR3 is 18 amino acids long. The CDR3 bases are TGTGCCAGCAGCTCCACCCCGGTTCGGGCAGGGCGCAATCAGCCCCAGCATTTT. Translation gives CASSSTPVRAGRNQPQHF.

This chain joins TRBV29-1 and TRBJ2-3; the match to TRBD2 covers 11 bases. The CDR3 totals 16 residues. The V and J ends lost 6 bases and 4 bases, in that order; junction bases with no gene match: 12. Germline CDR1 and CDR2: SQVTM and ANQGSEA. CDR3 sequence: CSVRVLSGRVSDTQYF. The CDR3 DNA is TGCAGCGTCCGGGTCCTTAGCGGGAGGGTTTCAGATACGCAGTATTTT.

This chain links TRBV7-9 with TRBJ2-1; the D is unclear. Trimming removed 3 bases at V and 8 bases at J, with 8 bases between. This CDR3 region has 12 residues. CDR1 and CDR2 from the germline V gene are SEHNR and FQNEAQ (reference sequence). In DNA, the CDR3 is TGTGCCAGCAGCTTCAGATCCGATGAGCAGTTCTTC. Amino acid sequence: CASSFRSDEQFF. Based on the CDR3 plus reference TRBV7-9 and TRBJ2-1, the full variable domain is DTGVSQNPRHKITKRGQNVTFRCDPISEHNRLYWYRQTLGQGPEFLTYFQNEAQLEKSRLLSDRFSAERPKGSFSTLEIQRTEQGDSAMYLCASSFRSDEQFFGPGTRLTVL.

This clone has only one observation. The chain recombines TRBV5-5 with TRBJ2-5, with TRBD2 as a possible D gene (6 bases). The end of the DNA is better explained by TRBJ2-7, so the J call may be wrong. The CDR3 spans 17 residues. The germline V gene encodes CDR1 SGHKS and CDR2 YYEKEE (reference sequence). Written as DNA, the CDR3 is TGTGCCAGCAGCTTGGGAAGGGTGGCGGGAAATGTCTACGAGCAGTACTTC. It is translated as CASSLGRVAGNVYEQYF.

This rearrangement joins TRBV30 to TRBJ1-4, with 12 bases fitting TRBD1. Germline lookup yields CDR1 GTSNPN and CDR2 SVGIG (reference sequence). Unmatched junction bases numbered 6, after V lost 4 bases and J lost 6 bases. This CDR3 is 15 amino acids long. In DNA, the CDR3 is TGTGCCTGGAAATTGGGACAGGGGGCTTATGAAAAACTGTTTTTT. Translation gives CAWKLGQGAYEKLFF.

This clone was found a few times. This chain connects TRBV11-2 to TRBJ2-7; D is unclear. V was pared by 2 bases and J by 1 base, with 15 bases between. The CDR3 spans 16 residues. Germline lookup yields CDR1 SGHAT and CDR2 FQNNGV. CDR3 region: CASSLTWAGNSYEQYF. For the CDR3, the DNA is TGTGCCAGCAGCTTAACCTGGGCAGGAAATTCCTACGAGCAGTACTTC.

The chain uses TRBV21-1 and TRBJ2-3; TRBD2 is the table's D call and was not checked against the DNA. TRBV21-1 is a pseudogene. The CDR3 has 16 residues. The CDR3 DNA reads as TGTGCCAGCAGCAAGGGGACTAGGACTAGCACAGATACGCAGTATTTT. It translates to CASSKGTRTSTDTQYF.

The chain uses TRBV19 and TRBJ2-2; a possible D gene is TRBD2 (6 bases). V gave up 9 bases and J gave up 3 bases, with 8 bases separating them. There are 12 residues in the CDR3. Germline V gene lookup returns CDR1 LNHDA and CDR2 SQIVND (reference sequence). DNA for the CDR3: TGTGCCAGCAGGGAGGACACCGGGGAGCTGTTTTTT. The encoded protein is CASREDTGELFF.

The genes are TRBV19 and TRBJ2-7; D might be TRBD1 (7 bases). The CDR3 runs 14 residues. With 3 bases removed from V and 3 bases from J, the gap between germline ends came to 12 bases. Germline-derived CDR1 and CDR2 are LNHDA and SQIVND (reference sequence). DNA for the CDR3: TGTGCCAGTAGTATGGGGGGACAGCTCTACGAGCAGTACTTC. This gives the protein CASSMGGQLYEQYF.

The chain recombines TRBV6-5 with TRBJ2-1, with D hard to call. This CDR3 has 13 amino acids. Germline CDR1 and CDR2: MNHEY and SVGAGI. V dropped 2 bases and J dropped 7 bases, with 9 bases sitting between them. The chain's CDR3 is CASSYLRENEQFF. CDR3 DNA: TGTGCCAGCAGTTACCTTCGAGAAAATGAGCAGTTCTTC.

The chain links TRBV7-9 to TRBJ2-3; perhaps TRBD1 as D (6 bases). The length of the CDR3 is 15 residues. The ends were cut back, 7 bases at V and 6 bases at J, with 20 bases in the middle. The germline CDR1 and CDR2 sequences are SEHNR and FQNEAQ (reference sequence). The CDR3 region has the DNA TGTGCCAGCATACGGGACATCCGTGGTTCGGATACGCAGTATTTT. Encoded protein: CASIRDIRGSDTQYF.

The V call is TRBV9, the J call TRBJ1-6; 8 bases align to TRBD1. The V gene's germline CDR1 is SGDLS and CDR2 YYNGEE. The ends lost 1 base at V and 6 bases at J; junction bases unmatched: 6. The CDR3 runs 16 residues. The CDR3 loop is CASSVWDRPTNSPLHF. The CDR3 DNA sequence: TGTGCCAGCAGCGTATGGGACAGGCCCACTAATTCACCCCTCCACTTT.

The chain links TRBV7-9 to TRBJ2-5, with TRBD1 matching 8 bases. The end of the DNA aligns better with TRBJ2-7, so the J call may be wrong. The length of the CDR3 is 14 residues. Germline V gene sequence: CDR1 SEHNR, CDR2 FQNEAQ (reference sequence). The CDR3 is CASSLAGQAYEQYF. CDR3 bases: TGTGCCAGCAGCTTAGCGGGACAGGCCTACGAGCAGTACTTC.

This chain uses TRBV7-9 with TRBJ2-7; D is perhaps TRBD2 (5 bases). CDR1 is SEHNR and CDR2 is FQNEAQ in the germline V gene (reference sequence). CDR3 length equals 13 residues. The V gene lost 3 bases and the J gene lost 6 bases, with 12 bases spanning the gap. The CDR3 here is CASSFGPAGEQYF. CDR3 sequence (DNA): TGTGCCAGCAGCTTCGGGCCTGCGGGCGAGCAGTACTTC. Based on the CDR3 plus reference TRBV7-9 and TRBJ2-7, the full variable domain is DTGVSQNPRHKITKRGQNVTFRCDPISEHNRLYWYRQTLGQGPEFLTYFQNEAQLEKSRLLSDRFSAERPKGSFSTLEIQRTEQGDSAMYLCASSFGPAGEQYFGPGTRLTVT.

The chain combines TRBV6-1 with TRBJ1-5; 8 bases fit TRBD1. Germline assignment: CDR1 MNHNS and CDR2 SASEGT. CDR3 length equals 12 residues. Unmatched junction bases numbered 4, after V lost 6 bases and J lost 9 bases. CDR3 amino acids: CASSHGQGPQHF. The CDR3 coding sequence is TGTGCCAGCAGCCATGGACAGGGGCCCCAGCATTTT.

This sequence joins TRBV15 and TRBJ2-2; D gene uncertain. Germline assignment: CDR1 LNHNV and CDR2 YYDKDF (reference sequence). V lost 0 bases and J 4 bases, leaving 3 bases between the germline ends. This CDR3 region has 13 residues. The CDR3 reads CATSRDSTGELFF. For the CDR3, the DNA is TGTGCCACCAGCAGAGACAGCACCGGGGAGCTGTTTTTT.

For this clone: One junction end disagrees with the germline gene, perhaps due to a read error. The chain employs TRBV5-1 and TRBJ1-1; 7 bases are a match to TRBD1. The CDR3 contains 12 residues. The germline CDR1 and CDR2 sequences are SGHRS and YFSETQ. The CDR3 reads CASSLQNGTVGF. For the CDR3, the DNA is TGCGCCAGCAGCTTACAAAATGGGACAGTAGGCTTT.